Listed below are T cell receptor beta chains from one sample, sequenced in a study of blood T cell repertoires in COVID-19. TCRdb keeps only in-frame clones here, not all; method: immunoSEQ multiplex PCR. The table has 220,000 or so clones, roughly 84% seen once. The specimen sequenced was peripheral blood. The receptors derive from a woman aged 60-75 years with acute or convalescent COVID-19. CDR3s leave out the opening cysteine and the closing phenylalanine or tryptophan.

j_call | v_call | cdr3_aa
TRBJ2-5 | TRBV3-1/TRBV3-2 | ASSQARGSGGETQY
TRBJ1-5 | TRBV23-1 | ASSQSGHTGRGNQPQH
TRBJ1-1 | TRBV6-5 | ASSYLGAVNTEAF
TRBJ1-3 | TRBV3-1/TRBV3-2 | ASSYRPGAGNTIY
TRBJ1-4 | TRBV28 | ASSLGASNEKLF
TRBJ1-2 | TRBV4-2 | ASSPKTRAGKGYT
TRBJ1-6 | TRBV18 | ASSRNPGTGSLGSYNSPLH
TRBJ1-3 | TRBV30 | AWTGQGALNTIY
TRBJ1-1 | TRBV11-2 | ASSLEVGGIGAF
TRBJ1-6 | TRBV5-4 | ASSPRTGGNSPLH
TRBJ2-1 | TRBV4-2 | ASSQDPGGLDEQF
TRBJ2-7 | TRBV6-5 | ASRGLSTYEQY
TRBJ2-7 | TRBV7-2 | ASSFTAGLSYEQY
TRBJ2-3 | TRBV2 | ASRQNTDTQY
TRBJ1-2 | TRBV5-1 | ASRGGTNYGYT
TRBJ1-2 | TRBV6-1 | ASREGLFGGYT
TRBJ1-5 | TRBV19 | ASSPRQGNSNQPQH
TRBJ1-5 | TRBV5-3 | ARSAPRTGSSYSNQPQH
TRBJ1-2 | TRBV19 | ASSIDGVTGGYT
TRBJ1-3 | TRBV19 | ASSISFNDRPGNTIY
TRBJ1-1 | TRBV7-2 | ASSFTIRGNTEAF
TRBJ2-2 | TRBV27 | ASPTEDSETGELF
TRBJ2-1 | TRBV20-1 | SASNSDTYNEQF
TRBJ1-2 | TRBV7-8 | ASSQTGTGNYGYT
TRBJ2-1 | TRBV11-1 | ASSETAGGSNEQF
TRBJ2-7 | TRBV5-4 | ASSPGQGSSYEQY
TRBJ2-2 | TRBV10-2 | ATRLGELF
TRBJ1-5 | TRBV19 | ASSTDPREALNQPQH
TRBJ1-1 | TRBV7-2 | ASSLDRATEAF
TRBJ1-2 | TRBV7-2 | ASSPRTGAYGYT
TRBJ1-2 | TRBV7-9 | ASSPGTGIDNYGYT
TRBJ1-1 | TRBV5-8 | ASAIYGTAF
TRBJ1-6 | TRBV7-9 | ASSYRQGGSYNSPLH
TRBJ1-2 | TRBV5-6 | ASSDRLVGGDYGYT
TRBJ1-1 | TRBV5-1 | ASSRDRGFEAF
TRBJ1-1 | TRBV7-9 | ASSLYTEAF
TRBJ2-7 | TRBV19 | ASRGQSYEQY
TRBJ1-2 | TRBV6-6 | ASTMTESYGYT
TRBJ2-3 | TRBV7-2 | ASSLDASGGTDTQY
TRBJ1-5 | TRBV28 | ASSSLSSNQPQH
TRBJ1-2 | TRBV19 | ASSGETGGAYGYT
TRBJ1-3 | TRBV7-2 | ASSTTPGNTIY